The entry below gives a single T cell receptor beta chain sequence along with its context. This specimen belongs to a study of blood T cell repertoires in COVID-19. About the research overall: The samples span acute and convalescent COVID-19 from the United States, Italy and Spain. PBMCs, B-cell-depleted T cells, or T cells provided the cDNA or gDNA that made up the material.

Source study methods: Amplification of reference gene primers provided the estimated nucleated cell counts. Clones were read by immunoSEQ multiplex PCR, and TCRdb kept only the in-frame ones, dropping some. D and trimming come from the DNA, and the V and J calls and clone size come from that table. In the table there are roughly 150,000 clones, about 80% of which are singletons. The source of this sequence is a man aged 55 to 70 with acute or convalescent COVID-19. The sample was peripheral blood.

The CDR3 bases are TGTGCCAGCTCACCGAAGACAGGGGGCGAGGAGACCCAGTACTTC. Its translation: CASSPKTGGEETQYF. This chain joins TRBV18 and TRBJ2-5, with TRBD1 identical over 10 bases. The CDR3 totals 15 residues. In germline, CDR1 is KGHSH, CDR2 LQKENI. The ends lost 3 bases at V and 5 bases at J; junction bases unmatched: 6.